The sequence of this T cell receptor (beta chain) was determined in a study of T cell responses to AZD1222 COVID-19 vaccine. Study-wide findings and caveats: The study found Spike-specific TCR breadth and depth rose after two AZD1222 doses. Repertoire collection took place solely once the T cell response had peaked. Spike-wide coverage was observed for vaccine-associated CD4 TCRs, with dominant responses at 160-218 and 743-854. It should be noted that donors were predominantly white British and more often female, and clonal diversity was possibly underestimated.

Sequencing used immunoSEQ multiplex PCR; TCRdb keeps in-frame clones, though not all of them. The repertoire has roughly 180,000 clones, about 93% of them found once; the top ten carry 0.95% to 1.3%. CDR1 is MNHNY, CDR2 SVGAGI, per germline (reference sequence). Trimming removed 4 bases at V and 3 bases at J, with 12 bases between. This CDR3 spans 14 amino acids. About this clone itself: The antigen is undetermined.

Sample: peripheral blood, taken 28 days after the second dose of the MenACWY control vaccine. The TCR was taken from an adult who received the MenACWY meningococcal vaccine as a control. The rearrangement joins TRBV6-6 to TRBJ1-2; D is perhaps TRBD1 (5 bases). This CDR3 is CASSSSRVDYGYTF. The CDR3 region has the DNA TGTGCCAGCAGTTCCTCCAGGGTAGACTATGGCTACACCTTC.